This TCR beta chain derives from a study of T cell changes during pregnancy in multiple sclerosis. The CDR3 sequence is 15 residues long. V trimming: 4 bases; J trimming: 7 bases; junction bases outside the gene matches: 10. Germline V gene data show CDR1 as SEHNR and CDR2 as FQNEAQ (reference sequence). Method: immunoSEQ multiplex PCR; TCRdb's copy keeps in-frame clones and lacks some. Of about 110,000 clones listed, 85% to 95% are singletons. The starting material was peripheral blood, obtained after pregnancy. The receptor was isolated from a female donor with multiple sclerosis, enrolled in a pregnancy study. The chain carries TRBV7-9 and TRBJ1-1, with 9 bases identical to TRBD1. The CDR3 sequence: CASSSTGTGNDEAFF. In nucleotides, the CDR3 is TGTGCCAGCAGCTCCACTGGGACAGGGAACGATGAAGCTTTCTTT.